Listed here is a single TCR beta chain. The antigen it binds to is not known. One base away there is no much larger clone; base qualities are not given. This specimen includes other DNA sequences encoding the same CDR3. The collaborating institutions used their own protocols to collect whole blood in K2EDTA tubes. Collaborator samples were shipped for TCRbeta analysis as frozen whole blood, isolated PBMCs, or DNA extracted from either sample type. The immunoSEQ Assay, a bias-controlled multiplex PCR, was used to amplify TCRbeta CDR3 regions from genomic DNA. Per the source publication's procedure: Within the assay, amplification of reference gene primers was used to estimate how many nucleated cells each sample contained. To quantify the absolute abundance of each unique TCRbeta CDR3 rearrangement, sequence reads were collapsed and filtered. For each sample, productive Simpson clonality was calculated as the square root of Simpson's diversity index over productive rearrangements. Drawn from immuneACCESS, this table holds only the in-frame rearrangements with V and J called that TCRdb kept. Clones are partly lost; checked studies trace under half to an unresolved V gene and leave the rest unexplained. V and J calls plus clone size are reproduced from that table; the DNA served to infer D and trimming. This sample lists some 65,000 clones; about 82% were detected once. The biggest ten clones account for more than 9.5% of the sample.

The data are from a study of blood T cell repertoires in COVID-19 (dated by TCRdb to the early 2020s). General notes on the study: Samples covering the acute and convalescent phases of COVID-19 were provided by collaborators in the United States, Italy and Spain. The samples were drawn from the first 160 participants of the ongoing ImmuneRACE study and from about 1,200 subjects provided by 6 global collaborators. Where available, HLA class I and class II types were taken from metadata supplied by the sample provider and were not determined by assay-based typing. Nearly every sample came with metadata listing a de-identified subject ID, COVID-19 status, age in years and sex. The repertoires were released in a freely available public database intended as a resource for research on the immune response to SARS-CoV-2. The prospective study material was composed of cDNA or gDNA derived from T cells, B-cell-depleted T cells, or PBMCs. The dataset comprised deeply sampled blood TCRbeta repertoires from subjects exposed to, actively infected with, or recovered from COVID-19. Broad study findings and their caveats: How much clinical and demographic metadata was included differed by source and by participant, and the metadata was provided uncurated.

Sequencing was done on a sample of peripheral blood. The sequence came from a human donor in a cohort sampled during active COVID-19.

This receptor has the CDR3 CASSRESLSQGTQYF. The sequenced DNA: TGTGCCAGCTCCCGGGAGAGCCTATCACAGGGGACGCAGTATTTT. The chain employs TRBV2 and TRBJ2-3; a weak D assignment points to TRBD1 (7 bases agree). The trim is 8 bases for V and 9 bases for J, with a gap of 24 bases between the germline ends. There are 15 amino acids in the CDR3, from cysteine to phenylalanine inclusive. Of the read, only the CDR3 DNA is kept; its 45 bases are in frame from base 1. Taken from the germline V gene, the CDR1 and CDR2 loops are SNHLY and FYNNEI.